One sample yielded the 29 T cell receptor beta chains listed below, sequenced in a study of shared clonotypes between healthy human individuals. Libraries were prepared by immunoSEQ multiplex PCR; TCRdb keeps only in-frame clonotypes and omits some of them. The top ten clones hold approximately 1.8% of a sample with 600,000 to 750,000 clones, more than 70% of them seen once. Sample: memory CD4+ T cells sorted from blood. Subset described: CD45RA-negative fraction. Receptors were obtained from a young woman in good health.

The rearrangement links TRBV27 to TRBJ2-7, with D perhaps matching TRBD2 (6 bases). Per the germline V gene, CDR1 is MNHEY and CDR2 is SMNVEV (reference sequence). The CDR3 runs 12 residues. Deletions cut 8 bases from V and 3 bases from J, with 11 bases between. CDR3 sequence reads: CASRKEGYEQYF. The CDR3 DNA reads TGTGCCAGCCGAAAGGAGGGCTACGAGCAGTACTTC.

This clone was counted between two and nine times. The CDR3 reads CASSFGDRSEKLFF. CDR3 DNA: TGCGCCAGCAGCTTCGGGGACAGAAGTGAAAAACTGTTTTTT. The rearrangement joins TRBV5-1 to TRBJ1-4, with 7 bases fitting TRBD1. The CDR3 covers 14 residues. Losses at the gene ends were 2 bases for V and 7 bases for J; bases not matched to a gene: 5. CDR1 and CDR2 from the germline V gene are SGHRS and YFSETQ.

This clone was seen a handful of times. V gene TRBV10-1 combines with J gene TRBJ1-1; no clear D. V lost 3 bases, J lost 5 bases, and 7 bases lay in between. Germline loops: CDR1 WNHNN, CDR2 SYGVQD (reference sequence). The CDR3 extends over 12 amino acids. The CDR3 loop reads CASSDGRTEAFF. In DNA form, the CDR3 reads TGCGCCAGCAGTGATGGGAGGACTGAAGCTTTCTTT.

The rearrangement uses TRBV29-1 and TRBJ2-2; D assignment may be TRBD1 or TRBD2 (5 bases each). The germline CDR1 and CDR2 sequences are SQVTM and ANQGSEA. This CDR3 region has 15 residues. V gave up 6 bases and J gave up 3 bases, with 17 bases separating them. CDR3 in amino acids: CSVSGTPGYTGELFF. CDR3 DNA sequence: TGCAGCGTATCCGGGACCCCCGGATACACCGGGGAGCTGTTTTTT.

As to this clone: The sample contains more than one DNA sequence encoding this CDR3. The CDR3 spells CASSSGGATNEKLFF. CDR3 DNA: TGTGCCAGCAGCTCGGGAGGGGCGACTAATGAAAAACTGTTTTTT. This chain uses TRBV27 with TRBJ1-4; the D gene is possibly TRBD1 (5 bases). The CDR3 runs to 15 residues. Germline CDR1 is MNHEY and CDR2 is SMNVEV (reference sequence). V was shortened by 6 bases and J by 2 bases, with 13 bases between the two germline ends.

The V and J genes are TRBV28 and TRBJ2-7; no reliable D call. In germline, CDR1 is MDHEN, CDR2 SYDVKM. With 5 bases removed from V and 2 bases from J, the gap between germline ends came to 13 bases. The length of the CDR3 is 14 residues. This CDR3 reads CASSPPDRAYEQYF. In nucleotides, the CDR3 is TGTGCCAGCAGTCCCCCTGACCGAGCCTACGAGCAGTACTTC.

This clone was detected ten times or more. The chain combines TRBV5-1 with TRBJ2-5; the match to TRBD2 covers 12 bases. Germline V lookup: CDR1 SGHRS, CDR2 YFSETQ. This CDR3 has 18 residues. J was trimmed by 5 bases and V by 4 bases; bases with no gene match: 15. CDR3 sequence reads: CASSARLAGEIKVETQYF. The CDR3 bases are TGCGCCAGCAGCGCCCGACTAGCGGGAGAAATTAAGGTGGAGACCCAGTACTTC. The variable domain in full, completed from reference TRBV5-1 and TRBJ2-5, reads KAGVTQTPRYLIKTRGQQVTLSCSPISGHRSVSWYQQTPGQGLQFLFEYFSETQRNKGNFPGRFSGRQFSNSRSEMNVSTLELGDSALYLCASSARLAGEIKVETQYFGPGTRLLVL.

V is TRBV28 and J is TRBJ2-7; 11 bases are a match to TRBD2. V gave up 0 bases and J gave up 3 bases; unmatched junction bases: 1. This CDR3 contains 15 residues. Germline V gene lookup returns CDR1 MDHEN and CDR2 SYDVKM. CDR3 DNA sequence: TGTGCCAGCAGTTTATGGGGGACTAGCGGCTACGAGCAGTACTTC. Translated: CASSLWGTSGYEQYF.

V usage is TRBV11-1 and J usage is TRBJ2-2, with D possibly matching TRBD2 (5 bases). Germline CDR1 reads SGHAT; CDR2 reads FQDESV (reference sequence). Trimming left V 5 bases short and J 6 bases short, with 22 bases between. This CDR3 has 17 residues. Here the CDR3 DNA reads TGTGCCAGCAGCCCCGAACCGAGAGGGATAGACGCCGGGGAGCTGTTTTTT. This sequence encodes CASSPEPRGIDAGELFF.

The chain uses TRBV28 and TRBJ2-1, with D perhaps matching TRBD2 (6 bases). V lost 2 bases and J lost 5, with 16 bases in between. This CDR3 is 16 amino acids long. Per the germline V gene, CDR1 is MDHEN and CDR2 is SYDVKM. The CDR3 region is CASSLPRDLSNNEQFF. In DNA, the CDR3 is TGTGCCAGCAGTTTACCCCGGGACTTGTCGAACAATGAGCAGTTCTTC.

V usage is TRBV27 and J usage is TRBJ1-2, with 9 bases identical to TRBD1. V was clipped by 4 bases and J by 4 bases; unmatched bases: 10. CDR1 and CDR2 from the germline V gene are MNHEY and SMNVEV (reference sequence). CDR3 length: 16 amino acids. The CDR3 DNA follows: TGTGCCAGCAGTTCCCTCATACAGGGGGCTGGCTATGGCTACACCTTC. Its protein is CASSSLIQGAGYGYTF.

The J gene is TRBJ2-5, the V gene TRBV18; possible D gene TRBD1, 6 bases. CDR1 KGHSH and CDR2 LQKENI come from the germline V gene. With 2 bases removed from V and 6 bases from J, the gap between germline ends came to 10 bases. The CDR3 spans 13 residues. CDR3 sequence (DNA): TGTGCCAGCTCACCAGGGGGCCTAAAGACCCAGTACTTC. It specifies CASSPGGLKTQYF. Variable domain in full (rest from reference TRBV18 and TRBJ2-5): NAGVMQNPRHLVRRRGQEARLRCSPMKGHSHVYWYRQLPEEGLKFMVYLQKENIIDESGMPKERFSAEFPKEGPSILRIQQVVRGDSAAYFCASSPGGLKTQYFGPGTRLLVL.

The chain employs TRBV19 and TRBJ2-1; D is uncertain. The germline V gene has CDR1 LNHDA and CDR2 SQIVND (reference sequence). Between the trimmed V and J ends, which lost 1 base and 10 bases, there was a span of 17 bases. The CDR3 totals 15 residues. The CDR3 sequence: CASSIGRTNRREQFF. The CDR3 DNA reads TGTGCCAGTAGTATAGGAAGGACCAACCGCAGGGAGCAGTTCTTC. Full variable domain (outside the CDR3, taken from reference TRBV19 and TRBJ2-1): DGGITQSPKYLFRKEGQNVTLSCEQNLNHDAMYWYRQDPGQGLRLIYYSQIVNDFQKGDIAEGYSVSREKKESFPLTVTSAQKNPTAFYLCASSIGRTNRREQFFGPGTRLTVL.

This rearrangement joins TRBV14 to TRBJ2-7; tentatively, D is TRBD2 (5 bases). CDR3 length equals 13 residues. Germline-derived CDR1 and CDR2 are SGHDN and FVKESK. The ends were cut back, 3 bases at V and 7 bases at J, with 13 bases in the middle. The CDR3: CASSHPSAGEQYF. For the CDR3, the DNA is TGTGCCAGCAGCCACCCCTCGGCGGGTGAGCAGTACTTC.

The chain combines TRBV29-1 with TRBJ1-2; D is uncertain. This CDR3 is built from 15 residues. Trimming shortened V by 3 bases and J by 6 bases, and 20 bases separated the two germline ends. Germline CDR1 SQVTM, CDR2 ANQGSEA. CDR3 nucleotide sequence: TGCAGCGTTGAGAGGGCCACAGTATCCTCTGATGGCTACACCTTC. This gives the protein CSVERATVSSDGYTF.

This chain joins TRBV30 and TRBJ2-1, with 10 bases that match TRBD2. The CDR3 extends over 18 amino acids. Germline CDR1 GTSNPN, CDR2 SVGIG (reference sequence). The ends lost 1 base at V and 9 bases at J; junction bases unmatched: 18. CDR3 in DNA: TGTGCCTGGAGTGGGGGGCAGGGGAAGGGTACTAGCGGGATTGAGCAGTTCTTC. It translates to CAWSGGQGKGTSGIEQFF. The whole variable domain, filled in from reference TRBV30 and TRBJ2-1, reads SQTIHQWPATLVQPVGSPLSLECTVEGTSNPNLYWYRQAAGRGLQLLFYSVGIGQISSEVPQNLSASRPQDRQFILSSKKLLLSDSGFYLCAWSGGQGKGTSGIEQFFGPGTRLTVL.

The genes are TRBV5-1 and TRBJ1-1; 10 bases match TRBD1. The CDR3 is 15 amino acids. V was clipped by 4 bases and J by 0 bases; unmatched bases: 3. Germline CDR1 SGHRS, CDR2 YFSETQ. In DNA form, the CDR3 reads TGCGCCAGCAGCGTGACAGGGGGCATGAACACTGAAGCTTTCTTT. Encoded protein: CASSVTGGMNTEAFF.

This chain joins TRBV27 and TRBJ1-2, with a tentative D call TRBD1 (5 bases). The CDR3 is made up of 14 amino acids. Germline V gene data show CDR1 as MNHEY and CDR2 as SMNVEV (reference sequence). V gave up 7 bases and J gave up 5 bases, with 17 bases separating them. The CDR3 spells CASTPAGGEYGYTF. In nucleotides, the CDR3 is TGTGCCAGCACCCCGGCGGGGGGGGAATATGGCTACACCTTC.

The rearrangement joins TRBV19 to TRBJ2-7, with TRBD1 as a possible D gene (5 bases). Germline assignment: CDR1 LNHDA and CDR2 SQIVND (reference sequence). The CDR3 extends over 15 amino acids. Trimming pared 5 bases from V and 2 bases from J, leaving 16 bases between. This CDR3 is CASSSLGTGTYEQYF. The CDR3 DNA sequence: TGTGCCAGTAGTTCTCTAGGAACAGGTACCTACGAGCAGTACTTC.

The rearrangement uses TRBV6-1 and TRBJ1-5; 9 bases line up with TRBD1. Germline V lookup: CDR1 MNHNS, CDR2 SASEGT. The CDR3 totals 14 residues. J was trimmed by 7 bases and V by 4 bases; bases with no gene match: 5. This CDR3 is CASSADRGGQPQHF. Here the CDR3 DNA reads TGTGCCAGCAGTGCGGACAGGGGAGGGCAGCCCCAGCATTTT.

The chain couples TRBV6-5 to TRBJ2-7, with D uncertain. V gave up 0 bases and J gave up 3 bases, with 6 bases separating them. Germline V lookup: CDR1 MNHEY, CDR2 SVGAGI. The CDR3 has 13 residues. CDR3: CASSYSLDYEQYF. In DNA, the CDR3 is TGTGCCAGCAGTTACTCGTTGGACTACGAGCAGTACTTC.

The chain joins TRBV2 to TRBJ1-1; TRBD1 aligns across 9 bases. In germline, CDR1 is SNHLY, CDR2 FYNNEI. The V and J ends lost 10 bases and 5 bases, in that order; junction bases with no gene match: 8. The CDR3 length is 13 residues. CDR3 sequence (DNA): TGTGCCATCATGGGACAGGGAGGGACTGAAGCTTTCTTT. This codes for CAIMGQGGTEAFF.

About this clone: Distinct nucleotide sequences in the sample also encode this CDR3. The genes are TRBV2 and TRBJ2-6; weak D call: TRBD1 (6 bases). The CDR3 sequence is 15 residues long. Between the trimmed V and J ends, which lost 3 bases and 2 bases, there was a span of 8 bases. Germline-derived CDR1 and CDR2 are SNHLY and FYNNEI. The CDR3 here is CASSDGQPGANVLTF. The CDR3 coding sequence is TGTGCCAGCAGTGACGGACAGCCTGGGGCCAACGTCCTGACTTTC.

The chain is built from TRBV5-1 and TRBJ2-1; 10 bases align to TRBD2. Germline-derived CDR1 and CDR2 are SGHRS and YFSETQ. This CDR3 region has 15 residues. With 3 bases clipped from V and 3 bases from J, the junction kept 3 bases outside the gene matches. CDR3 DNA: TGCGCCAGCAGCTCCGGGACTAGCGACTACAATGAGCAGTTCTTC. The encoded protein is CASSSGTSDYNEQFF.

The DNA of the CDR3 is TGTGCCAGCAGGCAGAGTAGCGGGATCCTCTACGAGCAGTACTTC. Translated: CASRQSSGILYEQYF. The gene calls are TRBV2 and TRBJ2-7, with 8 bases lining up with TRBD2. V was pared by 6 bases and J by 3 bases, with 10 bases of the junction left unmatched. CDR3 length: 15 amino acids. The germline V gene has CDR1 SNHLY and CDR2 FYNNEI.

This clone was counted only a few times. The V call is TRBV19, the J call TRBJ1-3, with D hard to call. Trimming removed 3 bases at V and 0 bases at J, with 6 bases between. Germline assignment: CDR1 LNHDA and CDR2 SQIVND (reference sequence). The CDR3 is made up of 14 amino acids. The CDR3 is CASSMANSGNTIYF. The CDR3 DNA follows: TGTGCCAGTAGTATGGCGAACTCTGGAAACACCATATATTTT.

The CDR3 spells CASSRGQEITDTQYF. The CDR3 nucleotides are TGCGCCAGCAGCCGGGGACAGGAGATCACAGATACGCAGTATTTT. This chain links TRBV5-1 with TRBJ2-3; 8 nucleotides agree with TRBD1. CDR1 is SGHRS and CDR2 is YFSETQ in the germline V gene. This CDR3 comprises 15 residues. V shed 4 bases, J shed 2 bases, and the junction held 6 bases outside the gene matches.

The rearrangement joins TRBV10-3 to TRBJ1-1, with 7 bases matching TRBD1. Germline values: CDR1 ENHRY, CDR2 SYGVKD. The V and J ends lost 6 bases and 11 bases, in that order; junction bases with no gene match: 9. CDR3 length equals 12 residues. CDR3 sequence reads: CAIREAGTEAFF. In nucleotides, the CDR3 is TGTGCCATCAGGGAAGCCGGGACAGAGGCTTTCTTT.

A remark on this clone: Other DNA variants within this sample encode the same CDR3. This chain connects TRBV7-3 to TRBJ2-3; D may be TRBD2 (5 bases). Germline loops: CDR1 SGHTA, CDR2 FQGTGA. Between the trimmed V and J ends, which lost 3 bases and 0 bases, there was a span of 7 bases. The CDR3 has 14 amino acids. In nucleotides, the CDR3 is TGTGCCAGCAGCTTTGGCGGGAGCACAGATACGCAGTATTTT. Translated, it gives CASSFGGSTDTQYF. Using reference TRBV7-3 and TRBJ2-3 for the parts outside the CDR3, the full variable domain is GAGVSQTPSNKVTEKGKYVELRCDPISGHTALYWYRQSLGQGPEFLIYFQGTGAADDSGLPNDRFFAVRPEGSVSTLKIQRTERGDSAVYLCASSFGGSTDTQYFGPGTRLTVL.